The entry that follows covers one T cell receptor beta chain sequence. This entry is derived from a study of shared clonotypes between healthy human individuals. Germline V gene sequence: CDR1 SGHNT, CDR2 YYREEE (reference sequence). This CDR3 region has 14 residues. Trimming took 0 bases from V and 3 from J, leaving 9 bases between them. Genomic DNA (from each subset) was split evenly across several immunoSEQ plates. Clones were sequenced by immunoSEQ multiplex PCR, and TCRdb holds only the in-frame ones, with some missing. The data hold about 480,000 clones, with 75% to 85% observed a single time. The TCR sequence derives from a middle-aged woman in good health. Some clones in this sample may be carry-over from other donors' samples. The rearrangement joins TRBV5-4 to TRBJ1-1; D call uncertain. The sequenced sample consisted of PBMCs. In DNA form, the CDR3 reads TGTGCCAGCAGCTTGGGGGCAAGGGACACTGAAGCTTTCTTT. Its translation is CASSLGARDTEAFF.